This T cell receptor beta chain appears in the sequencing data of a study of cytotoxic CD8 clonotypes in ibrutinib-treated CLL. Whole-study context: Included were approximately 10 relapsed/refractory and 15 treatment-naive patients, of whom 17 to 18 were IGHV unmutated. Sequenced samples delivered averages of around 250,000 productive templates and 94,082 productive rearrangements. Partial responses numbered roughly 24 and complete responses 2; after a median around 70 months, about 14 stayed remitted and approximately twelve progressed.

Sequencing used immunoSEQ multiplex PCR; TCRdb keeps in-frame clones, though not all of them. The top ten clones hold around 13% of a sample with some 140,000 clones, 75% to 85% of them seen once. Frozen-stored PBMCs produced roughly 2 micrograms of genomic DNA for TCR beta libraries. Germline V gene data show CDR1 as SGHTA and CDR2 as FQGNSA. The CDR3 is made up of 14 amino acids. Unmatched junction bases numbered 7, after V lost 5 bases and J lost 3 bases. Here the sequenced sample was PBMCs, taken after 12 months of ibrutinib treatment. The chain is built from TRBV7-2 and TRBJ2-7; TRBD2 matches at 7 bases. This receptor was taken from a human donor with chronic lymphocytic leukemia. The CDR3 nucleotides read TGTGCCAGCAGCCAAGGAGGGAGGGGCTACGAGCAGTACTTC. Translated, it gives CASSQGGRGYEQYF.